Below are 29 T cell receptor beta chains sequenced from a single sample in a study of cytomegalovirus exposure and HLA in healthy donors. The PCR had 60 Vbeta and 13 Jbeta primers. Profiling relied on immunoSEQ multiplex PCR, and the TCRdb table lists in-frame clones only, not all of them. The sample lists about 63,000 clones, about 75% occurring once. The sequenced material came from PBMCs. The origin of the receptors is a woman in her 40s in good health and CMV-seropositive.

The rearrangement links TRBV6-1 to TRBJ1-1; 9 nucleotides align to TRBD1. Germline V gene lookup returns CDR1 MNHNS and CDR2 SASEGT. The CDR3 is 15 residues long. V shed 2 bases and J 7 bases; nucleotides not matched to a gene: 8. The CDR3 spells CASSEKKGQGSEAFF. The CDR3 coding sequence is TGTGCCAGCAGTGAAAAGAAGGGACAGGGTAGTGAAGCTTTCTTT.

This clone has only a few counts. The chain recombines TRBV21-1 with TRBJ2-4; the table gives TRBD1 as D, unverified against the DNA. TRBV21-1 is designated a pseudogene. This CDR3 has 14 amino acids. DNA for the CDR3: TGTGCCAGCAGCACAGGACAGGGTGGAAACATTCAGTACTTC. It encodes CASSTGQGGNIQYF.

The chain joins TRBV6-1 to TRBJ2-7; D is unresolved. CDR1 and CDR2 (germline): MNHNS, SASEGT. The V end was cut by 3 bases, the J end by 3 bases, with 9 bases between. There are 13 residues in the CDR3. CDR3: CASSEGLRYEQYF. CDR3 sequence (DNA): TGTGCCAGCAGTGAGGGCCTTCGCTACGAGCAGTACTTC.

The chain has TRBV6-6 and TRBJ1-6, with TRBD1 as a possible D gene (6 bases). The V end was cut by 5 bases, the J end by 10 bases, with 12 bases between. The germline V gene has CDR1 MNHNY and CDR2 SVGAGI (reference sequence). This CDR3 spans 13 amino acids. CDR3 loop: CASSNTGYSPLHF. CDR3 nucleotides: TGTGCCAGCAGTAACACAGGGTACTCACCCCTCCACTTT.

The chain recombines TRBV10-3 with TRBJ2-1, with TRBD2 as a possible D gene (5 bases). CDR1 is ENHRY, CDR2 SYGVKD, per germline. This CDR3 contains 14 residues. The germline V and J ends were trimmed by 2 bases and 3 bases, with 8 bases remaining between them. CDR3: CAISEQEDYNEQFF. For the CDR3, the DNA is TGTGCCATCAGTGAGCAGGAGGACTACAATGAGCAGTTCTTC.

The chain is built from TRBV15 and TRBJ1-6, with TRBD1 identical over 12 bases. The CDR3 runs to 17 residues. The ends lost 4 bases at V and 7 bases at J; junction bases unmatched: 8. Germline lookup yields CDR1 LNHNV and CDR2 YYDKDF (reference sequence). CDR3 nucleotide sequence: TGTGCCACCAGCAAGAGTGGGACAGGGGGCCTAAATTCACCCCTCCACTTT. This codes for CATSKSGTGGLNSPLHF.

CDR3 loop: CATTQRSGNTIYF. The CDR3 DNA reads TGTGCCACCACTCAGCGCTCTGGAAACACCATATATTTT. The V gene is TRBV15, the J gene TRBJ1-3, with D unclear. CDR1 and CDR2 from the germline V gene are LNHNV and YYDKDF (reference sequence). This CDR3 contains 13 residues. The V and J ends lost 7 bases and 0 bases respectively, with 7 bases between them.

V gene TRBV6-1 combines with J gene TRBJ1-1; D ambiguous. This CDR3 is 17 amino acids long. V was cut by 0 bases and J by 1 base, with 15 bases left in between. Germline V gene lookup returns CDR1 MNHNS and CDR2 SASEGT. The CDR3 loop is CASSEALLQVGNTEAFF. Written as DNA, the CDR3 is TGTGCCAGCAGTGAAGCGCTCCTCCAGGTGGGGAACACTGAAGCTTTCTTT.

The chain employs TRBV2 and TRBJ1-4; 12 bases fit TRBD1. V was clipped by 3 bases and J by 8 bases; unmatched bases: 4. The CDR3 contains 15 residues. CDR1 SNHLY and CDR2 FYNNEI come from the germline V gene. The CDR3 loop reads CASSEGGTGGEKLFF. Here the CDR3 DNA reads TGTGCCAGCAGTGAGGGGGGGACAGGGGGCGAAAAACTGTTTTTT.

The rearrangement joins TRBV7-2 to TRBJ2-3; 15 bases align to TRBD2. The length of the CDR3 is 15 residues. Germline loops: CDR1 SGHTA, CDR2 FQGNSA. Unmatched junction bases numbered 2, after V lost 1 base and J lost 9 bases. As DNA, the CDR3 is TGTGCCAGCAGCTTAGGAGGGACTAGCGGGGGGACGCAGTATTTT. This codes for CASSLGGTSGGTQYF.

The chain uses TRBV7-7 and TRBJ1-1; D unclear. The CDR3 sequence is 15 residues long. Germline lookup yields CDR1 SSHAT and CDR2 FNYEAQ (reference sequence). Trimming stripped 6 bases from V and 10 bases from J, with 24 bases between. CDR3 in amino acids: CASSPILTELGGAFF. In DNA, the CDR3 is TGTGCCAGCAGTCCGATCCTGACCGAGTTGGGAGGAGCTTTCTTT.

This clone was observed a few times. At one end, the junction sequence differs from germline, possibly due to a read error. J is TRBJ2-3 and V is TRBV7-3; D call uncertain. Looked up from germline, CDR1 is SGHTA and CDR2 is FQGTGA. The length of the CDR3 is 16 residues. The CDR3 loop is CASSQEESPSADTQYF. CDR3 coding DNA: TGCGCCAGCAGCCAAGAGGAATCCCCTAGTGCAGATACGCAGTATTTT. Full variable domain (outside the CDR3, taken from reference TRBV7-3 and TRBJ2-3): GAGVSQTPSNKVTEKGKYVELRCDPISGHTALYWYRQSLGQGPEFLIYFQGTGAADDSGLPNDRFFAVRPEGSVSTLKIQRTERGDSAVYLCASSQEESPSADTQYFGPGTRLTVL.

The chain uses TRBV6-6 and TRBJ1-2, with 7 positions matching TRBD1. The CDR3 consists of 14 residues. CDR1 and CDR2 (germline): MNHNY, SVGAGI (reference sequence). Trimming cost V 6 bases and J 6 bases; bases outside gene matches: 10. In DNA form, the CDR3 reads TGTGCCAGCAGATCCTTCGACAGGGTTCATGGCTACACCTTC. It yields the protein CASRSFDRVHGYTF.

This clone came up once. The J gene is TRBJ2-2, the V gene TRBV27, with a weak D call TRBD2 (6 bases). CDR1 is MNHEY, CDR2 SMNVEV, per germline (reference sequence). This CDR3 is built from 15 residues. Trimming left V 4 bases short and J 1 base short, with 10 bases between. The CDR3, as DNA: TGTGCCAGCAGTTGGAGGGTTGGGAACACCGGGGAGCTGTTTTTT. It translates to CASSWRVGNTGELFF.

V usage is TRBV15 and J usage is TRBJ2-2; 14 positions match TRBD2. Trimming cost V 3 bases and J 8 bases; bases outside gene matches: 5. Germline CDR1 is LNHNV and CDR2 is YYDKDF (reference sequence). The CDR3 runs 16 residues. The CDR3 here is CATSRGLAGVPGELFF. The CDR3, as DNA: TGTGCCACCAGCAGGGGACTAGCGGGGGTTCCTGGGGAGCTGTTTTTT.

This clone came up a few times. The genes are TRBV5-4 and TRBJ1-1; 9 nucleotides align to TRBD1. The CDR3 has 14 residues. Germline values: CDR1 SGHNT, CDR2 YYREEE (reference sequence). V shed 4 bases and J 4 bases; nucleotides not matched to a gene: 5. Here the CDR3 reads CASSKGQGGTEAFF. The CDR3 nucleotides are TGTGCCAGCAGCAAGGGACAGGGAGGCACTGAAGCTTTCTTT.

This clone was recorded only once. The chain links TRBV18 to TRBJ2-1; TRBD1 agrees at 9 bases. V shed 4 bases, J shed 8 bases, and the junction held 12 bases outside the gene matches. This CDR3 is built from 16 residues. Germline loops: CDR1 KGHSH, CDR2 LQKENI. CDR3 sequence (DNA): TGTGCCAGCTCACTTTCACAGGGGGCAGGAGGGGATGAGCAGTTCTTC. It codes for CASSLSQGAGGDEQFF.

CDR3: CASSFSVRAGSNQPQHF. In DNA form, the CDR3 reads TGTGCCAGCAGCTTTTCGGTACGAGCGGGGAGCAATCAGCCCCAGCATTTT. The rearrangement uses TRBV7-8 and TRBJ1-5; D is ambiguous. Trimming stripped 3 bases from V and 1 base from J, with 16 bases between. The CDR3 length is 17 residues. CDR1 is SGHVS, CDR2 FQNEAQ, per germline.

The chain couples TRBV27 to TRBJ1-2; 7 bases match TRBD1. After removal of 6 bases from V and 2 bases from J, the junction contained 6 bases not matched to a gene. CDR3 length: 14 amino acids. Germline lookup yields CDR1 MNHEY and CDR2 SMNVEV (reference sequence). The CDR3 DNA follows: TGTGCCAGCAGGGGGGACAGCTACAACTATGGCTACACCTTC. It yields the protein CASRGDSYNYGYTF.

Concerning this clone itself: One end of the junction is discordant with germline, which a read error may explain. V usage is TRBV30 and J usage is TRBJ2-7, with 9 bases lining up with TRBD2. This CDR3 has 14 amino acids. Germline V gene data show CDR1 as GTSNPN and CDR2 as SVGIG (reference sequence). The CDR3 protein is CACRVAGAHYERYF. As DNA, the CDR3 is TGTGCCTGCCGGGTAGCGGGGGCCCACTACGAGCGGTACTTC.

This clone was picked up a small number of times. The chain links TRBV28 to TRBJ1-1; 7 positions match TRBD1. V trimming: 4 bases; J trimming: 2 bases; junction bases outside the gene matches: 4. This CDR3 contains 14 residues. Looked up from germline, CDR1 is MDHEN and CDR2 is SYDVKM. This CDR3 is CASSSTGENTEAFF. CDR3 nucleotides: TGTGCCAGCAGTTCCACAGGGGAAAACACTGAAGCTTTCTTT.

The chain is built from TRBV7-6 and TRBJ1-4, with 10 bases that match TRBD1. The CDR3 runs to 14 residues. The junction had 4 bases not matched to a gene; V was cut back by 4 bases and J by 8 bases. The V gene's germline CDR1 is SGHVS and CDR2 FNYEAQ. The CDR3 spells CASSSGQGKEKLFF. CDR3 nucleotides: TGTGCCAGCAGCTCGGGACAGGGGAAGGAAAAACTGTTTTTT.

The V gene is TRBV7-2, the J gene TRBJ2-3, with TRBD2 matching 8 bases. The CDR3 contains 17 residues. Trimming cost V 5 bases and J 5 bases; bases outside gene matches: 15. In germline, CDR1 is SGHTA, CDR2 FQGNSA. CDR3 amino acids: CASSPPSLAAVGDTQYF. The CDR3 coding sequence is TGTGCCAGCAGCCCCCCCTCACTAGCGGCTGTGGGAGATACGCAGTATTTT.

This chain uses TRBV2 with TRBJ1-1, with D tentatively TRBD1 (5 bases). Trimming left V 5 bases short and J 10 bases short, with 11 bases between. This CDR3 spans 11 amino acids. Germline loops: CDR1 SNHLY, CDR2 FYNNEI. The CDR3 region is CASSYDSRAFF. The CDR3 nucleotides are TGTGCCAGCAGTTACGACAGTCGAGCTTTCTTT. The entire variable domain, with the rest obtained from reference TRBV2 and TRBJ1-1, is as follows: EPEVTQTPSHQVTQMGQEVILRCVPISNHLYFYWYRQILGQKVEFLVSFYNNEISEKSEIFDDQFSVERPDGSNFTLKIRSTKLEDSAMYFCASSYDSRAFFGQGTRLTVV.

This clone was seen a few times. Sequence at one end of the junction differs from germline and may be a read error. The genes are TRBV6-1 and TRBJ1-1; D is possibly TRBD1 (5 bases). Looked up from germline, CDR1 is MNHNS and CDR2 is SASEGT. The length of the CDR3 is 12 residues. CDR3 sequence reads: CASSAYWTKQIF. The DNA of the CDR3 is TGTGCCAGCAGTGCATATTGGACAAAGCAAATCTTT.

The chain employs TRBV5-1 and TRBJ2-3; no clear D gene. Germline assignment: CDR1 SGHRS and CDR2 YFSETQ. V shed 2 bases and J shed 2 bases, with 9 bases lying between them. CDR3 length equals 14 residues. CDR3 residues: CASSLDTFTDTQYF. The CDR3 region has the DNA TGCGCCAGCAGCTTAGACACCTTCACAGATACGCAGTATTTT.

J is TRBJ2-1 and V is TRBV7-2, with a possible D match to TRBD2 (6 bases). The CDR3 loop spans 14 amino acids. Trimming pared 1 base from V and 9 bases from J, leaving 13 bases between. The germline gives CDR1 SGHTA, CDR2 FQGNSA. CDR3 DNA: TGTGCCAGCAGCTTAGTACTAGCTGTGGGTGAGCAGTTCTTC. Translation gives CASSLVLAVGEQFF. The full variable domain, with the rest looked up from reference TRBV7-2 and TRBJ2-1, is GAGVSQSPSNKVTEKGKDVELRCDPISGHTALYWYRQSLGQGLEFLIYFQGNSAPDKSGLPSDRFSAERTGGSVSTLTIQRTQQEDSAVYLCASSLVLAVGEQFFGPGTRLTVL.

The V call is TRBV11-2, the J call TRBJ2-1, with 7 bases fitting TRBD2. The CDR3 is 17 residues long. Germline V CDR1 and CDR2: SGHAT, FQNNGV. J was trimmed by 9 bases and V by 5 bases; bases with no gene match: 19. The CDR3, as DNA: TGTGCCAGCAGCGTATCCCCCCCTCGTAGCGGGTCGGGTGAGCAGTTCTTC. Protein: CASSVSPPRSGSGEQFF.

In DNA form, the CDR3 reads TGTGCCAGCAGTGACATGCGCCATAGCAATCAGCCCCAGCATTTT. Amino acids: CASSDMRHSNQPQHF. The chain couples TRBV2 to TRBJ1-5, with D unclear. This CDR3 is 15 amino acids long. Germline V gene lookup returns CDR1 SNHLY and CDR2 FYNNEI. Between the trimmed V and J ends, which lost 3 bases and 0 bases, there was a span of 9 bases.